This paragraph covers one TCR beta chain sequence. Its antigen is still unknown. V dropped 4 bases and J dropped 5 bases, with 18 bases sitting between them. CDR3 length: 15 amino acids. Looked up from germline, CDR1 is SGHDN and CDR2 is FVKESK. These data belong to a study of cytomegalovirus exposure and HLA in healthy donors. Study-level findings and limits: The study labeled under 200 TCR beta chains cytomegalovirus-associated. Reportedly, cytomegalovirus status was diagnosed with high sensitivity and specificity. Later examination showed HLA-associated TCR beta chains had greater clonal expansion than equally common others.

The primer mix had 60 Vbeta and 13 Jbeta primers. The table came from immunoSEQ multiplex PCR; TCRdb's copy has only in-frame clones and leaves some out. The sample lists about 140,000 clones, 77% occurring once. This receptor was taken from a female donor in good health and CMV-seronegative. The chain is built from TRBV14 and TRBJ2-7; maybe TRBD1 (5 bases). Sample: PBMCs. The CDR3 nucleotides are TGTGCCAGCAGCCCCCATGCAGGGTTTCGGAACGAGCAGTACTTC. This codes for CASSPHAGFRNEQYF. The entire variable domain, with the rest obtained from reference TRBV14 and TRBJ2-7, is as follows: EAGVTQFPSHSVIEKGQTVTLRCDPISGHDNLYWYRRVMGKEIKFLLHFVKESKQDESGMPNNRFLAERTGGTYSTLKVQPAELEDSGVYFCASSPHAGFRNEQYFGPGTRLTVT.